These 29 T cell receptor beta chains share one sample of origin, sequenced in a study of spatial heterogeneity in lung cancer. As for time point: blood at routine non-recurrence follow-up after resection. Unsorted whole RNA from tumor, nontumor lung or frozen PBMC underwent sequencing. In TCRdb, the 5' RACE reads were re-called with MiXCR into one record per CDR3 protein. The sample records some 120,000 distinct CDR3 sequences, about 12% being singletons. The sample was PBMCs, taken at follow-up. The receptors were sampled from a male donor with early-stage non-small cell lung cancer.

The chain joins TRBV7-9 to TRBJ1-5; D unclear. The germline CDR1 and CDR2 sequences are SEHNR and FQNEAQ (reference sequence). Trimming cost V 1 base and J 2 bases, with 9 bases left between them. The CDR3 spans 15 residues. CDR3 coding DNA: TGTGCCAGCAGCTTAGGGAACCGGGGCAATCAGCCCCAGCATTTT. Amino acid sequence: CASSLGNRGNQPQHF.

This chain uses TRBV6-5 with TRBJ1-3; D gene unclear. CDR3 length equals 14 residues. The V gene's germline CDR1 is MNHEY and CDR2 SVGAGI. Between the trimmed V and J ends, which lost 2 bases and 0 bases, there was a span of 5 bases. The CDR3 spells CASSYRSSGNTIYF. The CDR3, as DNA: TGTGCCAGCAGTTACAGGTCCTCTGGAAACACCATATATTTT.

This clonotype was found many times. V is TRBV20-1 and J is TRBJ2-1; TRBD2 matches at 10 bases. Germline V lookup: CDR1 DFQATT, CDR2 SNEGSKA (reference sequence). The V and J ends lost 5 bases and 3 bases, in that order; junction bases with no gene match: 4. This CDR3 is built from 14 residues. The CDR3 region has the DNA TGCAGTGCTCAACTAGCGGGGAACTACAATGAGCAGTTCTTC. Translated: CSAQLAGNYNEQFF.

This sequence joins TRBV28 and TRBJ1-5, with TRBD1 as a possible D gene (6 bases). This CDR3 has 15 residues. CDR1 is MDHEN and CDR2 is SYDVKM in the germline V gene. Trimming cost V 5 bases and J 5 bases, with 16 bases left between them. Written as DNA, the CDR3 is TGTGCCAGCAGTGCGCTCAAACAGGGTTATCAGCCCCAGCATTTT. It encodes CASSALKQGYQPQHF.

The genes are TRBV10-2 and TRBJ2-3; 8 positions match TRBD1. V lost 6 bases and J lost 5; bases outside the gene matches: 7. This CDR3 comprises 14 residues. The V gene's germline CDR1 is WSHSY and CDR2 SAAADI. This CDR3 reads CASSPVGTGDTQYF. CDR3 coding DNA: TGCGCCAGCAGCCCTGTAGGGACAGGAGATACGCAGTATTTT.

The chain has TRBV29-1 and TRBJ2-1; D may be TRBD2 (5 bases). The V gene lost 3 bases and the J gene lost 10 bases, with 13 bases spanning the gap. The CDR3 sequence is 12 residues long. Per the germline V gene, CDR1 is SQVTM and CDR2 is ANQGSEA. CDR3 in amino acids: CSVETNGREQFF. The DNA for the CDR3 is TGCAGCGTTGAGACTAACGGTCGGGAGCAGTTCTTC.

In this sample, this clonotype turned up many times. J is TRBJ2-6 and V is TRBV10-3; the D gene is possibly TRBD1 (6 bases). V lost 6 bases and J lost 4, with 13 bases in between. Germline CDR1 ENHRY, CDR2 SYGVKD. The CDR3 extends over 15 amino acids. CDR3 in DNA: TGTGCCATCAGGAGCAGGGGTTCAGGGGCCAACGTCCTGACTTTC. Its translation: CAIRSRGSGANVLTF.

The rearrangement uses TRBV28 and TRBJ1-3; D not resolved. Per germline, CDR1 MDHEN and CDR2 SYDVKM. Trimming shortened V by 7 bases and J by 0 bases, and 10 bases separated the two germline ends. The CDR3 contains 14 residues. The CDR3 DNA reads TGTGCCAGCATATCCTCGGGCTCTGGAAACACCATATATTTT. It translates to CASISSGSGNTIYF.

This clonotype was seen many times. The rearrangement links TRBV5-1 to TRBJ2-2; D is uncertain. Trimming shortened V by 1 base and J by 3 bases, and 7 bases separated the two germline ends. The CDR3 extends over 14 amino acids. Germline V gene lookup returns CDR1 SGHRS and CDR2 YFSETQ. The CDR3 region is CASSLTSHTGELFF. The CDR3 DNA reads TGCGCCAGCAGCTTGACCAGCCACACCGGGGAGCTGTTTTTT. Together with reference TRBV5-1 and TRBJ2-2, the CDR3 gives the full variable domain: KAGVTQTPRYLIKTRGQQVTLSCSPISGHRSVSWYQQTPGQGLQFLFEYFSETQRNKGNFPGRFSGRQFSNSRSEMNVSTLELGDSALYLCASSLTSHTGELFFGEGSRLTVL.

This clonotype was seen at least ten times. This chain uses TRBV12-5 with TRBJ2-5, with 8 nucleotides matching TRBD2. The CDR3 extends over 14 amino acids. Germline trimming cut 1 base from V and 6 bases from J; bases unmatched to any gene: 4. Germline CDR1 reads LGHNT; CDR2 reads FRNRAP. CDR3 bases: TGTGCTAGTGGTTTGGGGAGCGGGGGACAGACCCAGTACTTC. This translates into CASGLGSGGQTQYF.

This clonotype was seen a few times. This chain connects TRBV12-3 or TRBV12-4 to TRBJ2-7; TRBD1 matches at 7 bases. V gave up 8 bases and J gave up 0 bases; unmatched junction bases: 4. The CDR3 contains 13 residues. The CDR3 DNA reads as TGTGCCAGCTTGTGGACAGGCTCCTACGAGCAGTACTTC. Protein product: CASLWTGSYEQYF.

V and J are TRBV9 and TRBJ2-1; D is undetermined. CDR3 size: 13 residues. The V gene lost 0 bases and the J gene lost 6 bases, with 7 bases spanning the gap. Germline V CDR1 and CDR2: SGDLS, YYNGEE. The CDR3 DNA is TGTGCCAGCAGCGTAGGTTTGGGCAATGAGCAGTTCTTC. It specifies CASSVGLGNEQFF.

This chain uses TRBV5-1 with TRBJ2-3, with a possible D match to TRBD1 (5 bases). This CDR3 is 13 amino acids long. The germline V gene has CDR1 SGHRS and CDR2 YFSETQ. The V gene lost 5 bases and the J gene lost 2 bases, with 9 bases spanning the gap. In DNA, the CDR3 is TGCGCCAGCAGACAGGAACCCACAGATACGCAGTATTTT. This encodes CASRQEPTDTQYF.

This clonotype was detected a few times. The J gene is TRBJ1-2, the V gene TRBV20-1; a weak D match, TRBD1 (6 bases). Trimming removed 7 bases from V and 4 bases from J, with 13 bases in between. This CDR3 has 12 amino acids. CDR1 DFQATT and CDR2 SNEGSKA come from the germline V gene (reference sequence). The DNA for the CDR3 is TGCAGTGGGTCGACAGGTCCCTATGGCTACACCTTC. This codes for CSGSTGPYGYTF.

This rearrangement joins TRBV7-6 to TRBJ2-6; possible D gene TRBD2, 5 bases. CDR3 length equals 12 residues. The germline V and J ends were trimmed by 11 bases and 0 bases, with 5 bases remaining between them. Germline V lookup: CDR1 SGHVS, CDR2 FNYEAQ. The CDR3 protein is CAAGSGANVLTF. The CDR3 region has the DNA TGTGCCGCGGGCTCTGGGGCCAACGTCCTGACTTTC.

This clonotype was counted between two and nine times. The rearrangement joins TRBV3-1 to TRBJ1-1; no clear D. The CDR3 contains 14 residues. Germline-derived CDR1 and CDR2 are LGHDT and YNNKEL (reference sequence). Trimming took 1 base from V and 0 from J, leaving 6 bases between them. For the CDR3, the DNA is TGTGCCAGCAGCCAAGCCGCGGTGAACACTGAAGCTTTCTTT. It translates to CASSQAAVNTEAFF.

In its sample, this clonotype was seen a few times. The chain couples TRBV7-9 to TRBJ1-1; D gene unclear. The V end lost 7 bases, the J end lost 2 bases, and 2 bases lay between the germline ends. Germline-derived CDR1 and CDR2 are SEHNR and FQNEAQ (reference sequence). The CDR3 covers 10 residues. For the CDR3, the DNA is TGTGCCAGCACCAACACTGAAGCTTTCTTT. Amino acids: CASTNTEAFF. Full variable domain (outside the CDR3, taken from reference TRBV7-9 and TRBJ1-1): DTGVSQNPRHKITKRGQNVTFRCDPISEHNRLYWYRQTLGQGPEFLTYFQNEAQLEKSRLLSDRFSAERPKGSFSTLEIQRTEQGDSAMYLCASTNTEAFFGQGTRLTVV.

V gene TRBV28 combines with J gene TRBJ2-2; 7 bases agree with TRBD1. The CDR3 is 15 residues long. J was trimmed by 3 bases and V by 4 bases; bases with no gene match: 5. The germline CDR1 and CDR2 sequences are MDHEN and SYDVKM. CDR3 sequence reads: CASSWGDRDTGELFF. CDR3 DNA sequence: TGTGCCAGCAGTTGGGGCGACAGGGACACCGGGGAGCTGTTTTTT.

This clonotype was counted only a few times. This chain uses TRBV20-1 with TRBJ2-1, with D hard to call. Germline V gene data show CDR1 as DFQATT and CDR2 as SNEGSKA (reference sequence). The CDR3 length is 13 residues. The V end lost 6 bases, the J end lost 6 bases, and 15 bases lay between the germline ends. The CDR3 sequence: CSADRALGNEQFF. Written as DNA, the CDR3 is TGCAGTGCGGACCGGGCCTTGGGCAATGAGCAGTTCTTC.

In this sample, this clonotype turned up a few times. The chain uses TRBV28 and TRBJ1-5; TRBD1 is a possible D gene (6 bases). Germline CDR1 and CDR2: MDHEN and SYDVKM. This CDR3 region has 15 residues. V was trimmed by 3 bases and J by 2 bases, leaving 11 bases between them. The CDR3 DNA follows: TGTGCCAGCAGTTTCTCACAGGGTGGCAATCAGCCCCAGCATTTT. It translates to CASSFSQGGNQPQHF.

This clonotype was found a few times. The chain carries TRBV5-4 and TRBJ2-6, with a possible D match to TRBD2 (5 bases). In germline, CDR1 is SGHNT, CDR2 YYREEE (reference sequence). V lost 1 base to trimming and J lost 2 bases, with 16 bases between them. CDR3 size: 18 residues. The CDR3 DNA reads TGTGCCAGCAGCTTGTTCGGTTTAAGGACTGCTGGGGCCAACGTCCTGACTTTC. It specifies CASSLFGLRTAGANVLTF.

For this clonotype: Just one base apart from a much larger clone, this may be a read error. J is TRBJ1-2 and V is TRBV3-1; weak D call: TRBD1 (6 bases). CDR3 length: 15 amino acids. Per germline, CDR1 LGHDT and CDR2 YNNKEL (reference sequence). The CDR3 region has the DNA TGTGCCAGCAGCCAAAGCTACAGGGAAAACTTTGGCTACACCTTC. Translated, it gives CASSQSYRENFGYTF.

This clonotype was found a few times. V usage is TRBV5-5 and J usage is TRBJ2-7, with a weak D call TRBD1 (6 bases). The CDR3 has 16 amino acids. V dropped 0 bases and J dropped 3 bases, with 16 bases sitting between them. The germline V gene has CDR1 SGHKS and CDR2 YYEKEE (reference sequence). CDR3: CASSLESGAGVYEQYF. The CDR3, as DNA: TGTGCCAGCAGCTTGGAATCAGGGGCTGGAGTCTACGAGCAGTACTTC.

This clonotype came up many times. The rearrangement uses TRBV29-1 and TRBJ1-3; tentatively, D is TRBD1 (5 bases). Trimming pared 5 bases from V and 0 bases from J, leaving 8 bases between. CDR1 and CDR2 from the germline V gene are SQVTM and ANQGSEA. The CDR3 runs to 13 residues. This chain's CDR3 is CSVWGTSGNTIYF. The DNA for the CDR3 is TGCAGCGTTTGGGGGACCTCTGGAAACACCATATATTTT.

The J gene is TRBJ1-5, the V gene TRBV20-1; tentatively, D is TRBD1 (5 bases). V lost 5 bases and J lost 3, with 14 bases in between. Germline CDR1 DFQATT, CDR2 SNEGSKA (reference sequence). The CDR3 spans 14 residues. The CDR3 nucleotides read TGCAGTGCTCGAGGGGACGGCTACAATCAGCCCCAGCATTTT. It encodes CSARGDGYNQPQHF.

This chain links TRBV19 with TRBJ2-1, with D hard to call. With 1 base removed from V and 6 bases from J, the gap between germline ends came to 10 bases. The CDR3 runs to 14 residues. Germline CDR1 reads LNHDA; CDR2 reads SQIVND (reference sequence). CDR3 sequence: CASSIVTRANEQFF. CDR3 bases: TGTGCCAGTAGTATAGTCACCCGGGCCAATGAGCAGTTCTTC.

This chain links TRBV29-1 with TRBJ2-2; D perhaps matches TRBD1 (6 bases). Trimming removed 4 bases from V and 3 bases from J, with 6 bases in between. This CDR3 spans 12 amino acids. Germline V gene lookup returns CDR1 SQVTM and CDR2 ANQGSEA. This CDR3 is CSVGQDTGELFF. CDR3 in DNA: TGCAGCGTTGGACAGGACACCGGGGAGCTGTTTTTT.

The chain employs TRBV24-1 and TRBJ2-6, with D perhaps matching TRBD1 (5 bases). From germline, CDR1 is KGHDR and CDR2 SFDVKD. Trimming stripped 4 bases from V and 12 bases from J, with 15 bases between. This CDR3 contains 14 residues. CDR3 DNA: TGTGCCACCAGTGACCCCGGACACCACTCCGTCCTGACTTTC. Translation: CATSDPGHHSVLTF.

The rearrangement uses TRBV6-5 and TRBJ2-2, with 10 bases lining up with TRBD1. Losses at the gene ends were 7 bases for V and 1 base for J; bases not matched to a gene: 9. The CDR3 spans 17 residues. CDR1 and CDR2 from the germline V gene are MNHEY and SVGAGI. The CDR3 loop is CASTGGQGVKNTGELFF. CDR3 coding DNA: TGTGCCAGCACCGGAGGACAGGGGGTGAAGAACACCGGGGAGCTGTTTTTT.